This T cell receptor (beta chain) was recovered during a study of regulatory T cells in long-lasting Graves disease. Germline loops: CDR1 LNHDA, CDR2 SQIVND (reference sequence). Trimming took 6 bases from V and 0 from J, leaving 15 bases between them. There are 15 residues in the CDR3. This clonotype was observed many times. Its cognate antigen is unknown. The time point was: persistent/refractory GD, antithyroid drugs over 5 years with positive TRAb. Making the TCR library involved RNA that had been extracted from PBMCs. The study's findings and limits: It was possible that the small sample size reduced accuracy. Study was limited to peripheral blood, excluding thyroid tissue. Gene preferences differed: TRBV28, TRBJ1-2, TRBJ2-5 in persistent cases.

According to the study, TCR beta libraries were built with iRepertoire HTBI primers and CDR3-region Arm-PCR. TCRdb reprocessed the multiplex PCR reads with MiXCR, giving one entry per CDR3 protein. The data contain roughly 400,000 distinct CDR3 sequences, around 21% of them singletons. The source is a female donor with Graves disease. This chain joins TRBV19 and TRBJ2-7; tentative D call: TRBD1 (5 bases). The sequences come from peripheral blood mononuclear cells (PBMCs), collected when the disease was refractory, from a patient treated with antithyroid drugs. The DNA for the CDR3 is TGTGCCAGTAGCTCCATCGACAGACCCTCCTACGAGCAGTACTTC. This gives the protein CASSSIDRPSYEQYF.